The entry below gives a single TCR beta chain sequence along with its context. Only in-frame clones appear in the TCRdb table, and some are missing; sequencing was by immunoSEQ multiplex PCR. The sample lists some 490,000 clones, around nine tenths occurring once. V lost 7 bases to trimming and J lost 2 bases, with 18 bases between them. This CDR3 is 17 amino acids long. Germline values: CDR1 LNHDA, CDR2 SQIVND (reference sequence). The sample originates from a study of blood T cell repertoires in COVID-19. In the study overall: The United States, Italy and Spain provided the acute and convalescent COVID-19 samples.

The rearrangement uses TRBV19 and TRBJ2-6; D perhaps matches TRBD1 (5 bases). The receptor was isolated from a woman aged 55-75 years who had recovered from COVID-19. Sequenced: PBMCs or T cells enriched from blood (not recorded which). The CDR3 region is CASIGVRVKPGANVLTF. CDR3 in DNA: TGTGCCAGTATAGGAGTCAGGGTGAAACCTGGGGCCAACGTCCTGACTTTC.